This entry lists 21 T cell receptor beta chains sequenced from one sample in a study of early T cells in non-severe SARS-CoV-2 infection. Via MiXCR, TCRdb re-called the 5' RACE reads, giving one row per CDR3 protein. The sample carries just under 85,000 distinct CDR3 sequences, over 9.5% recorded once. Sequenced material: whole blood, taken at baseline. These receptors came from an adult who was a healthcare worker with PCR-confirmed SARS-CoV-2 infection or an uninfected control (not recorded which).

The chain joins TRBV7-8 to TRBJ2-1; D unresolved. Trimming stripped 3 bases from V and 4 bases from J, with 4 bases between. Germline V CDR1 and CDR2: SGHVS, FQNEAQ. The CDR3 is made up of 12 amino acids. The CDR3 here is CASSFEYNEQFF. The CDR3 DNA follows: TGTGCCAGCAGCTTCGAGTACAATGAGCAGTTCTTC.

This chain links TRBV5-4 with TRBJ2-5; D gene uncertain. CDR1 SGHNT and CDR2 YYREEE come from the germline V gene (reference sequence). CDR3 length equals 14 residues. V dropped 2 bases and J dropped 0 bases, with 8 bases sitting between them. CDR3 bases: TGTGCCAGCAGCTTTAGCAGGAACCAAGAGACCCAGTACTTC. It encodes CASSFSRNQETQYF.

The chain has TRBV4-1 and TRBJ2-7; D is possibly TRBD2 (6 bases). This CDR3 is built from 14 residues. Germline CDR1 MGHRA, CDR2 YSYEKL. V shed 0 bases and J shed 3 bases, with 9 bases lying between them. The CDR3 here is CASSQERLDYEQYF. The CDR3 coding sequence is TGCGCCAGCAGCCAAGAAAGACTAGACTACGAGCAGTACTTC.

This clonotype was seen a few times. This chain joins TRBV7-8 and TRBJ2-3, with 10 nucleotides matching TRBD2. Germline loops: CDR1 SGHVS, CDR2 FQNEAQ. This CDR3 spans 15 amino acids. J gave up 0 bases and V 5 bases, and 2 bases lay outside the gene matches. The CDR3 sequence: CASSPTSGSTDTQYF. CDR3 nucleotides: TGTGCCAGCAGCCCGACTAGCGGGAGCACAGATACGCAGTATTTT.

This clonotype was found many times. This chain joins TRBV24-1 and TRBJ1-2; no firm D call. V shed 6 bases and J shed 2 bases, with 6 bases lying between them. Germline lookup yields CDR1 KGHDR and CDR2 SFDVKD. The length of the CDR3 is 12 residues. The CDR3 DNA follows: TGTGCCACCAGTTCCGGCAACTATGGCTACACCTTC. It codes for CATSSGNYGYTF.

The chain links TRBV20-1 to TRBJ1-1, with a weak D call TRBD1 (5 bases). Germline loops: CDR1 DFQATT, CDR2 SNEGSKA (reference sequence). The ends were cut back, 2 bases at V and 0 bases at J, with 10 bases in the middle. The CDR3 has 14 residues. CDR3 bases: TGCAGTGCTAGAACCAGGGCGGTGAACACTGAAGCTTTCTTT. The encoded protein is CSARTRAVNTEAFF.

Ten or more counts support this clonotype. This chain uses TRBV6-1 with TRBJ2-3, with D perhaps assigned TRBD1 or TRBD2 (5 bases each). The CDR3 spans 19 residues. Germline CDR1 and CDR2: MNHNS and SASEGT. Trimming pared 4 bases from V and 2 bases from J, leaving 25 bases between. The CDR3 spells CASSARYRPGTIYTDTQYF. CDR3 sequence (DNA): TGTGCCAGCAGTGCCCGTTACAGACCCGGGACCATTTACACAGATACGCAGTATTTT.

This clonotype was found a few times. J is TRBJ1-2 and V is TRBV10-3; TRBD1 matches 11 bases. CDR1 is ENHRY and CDR2 is SYGVKD in the germline V gene. The CDR3 has 14 amino acids. The junction had 4 bases not matched to a gene; V was cut back by 6 bases and J by 4 bases. The CDR3, as DNA: TGTGCCATCAGAGGGACAGGGGGAGCCTATGGCTACACCTTC. Translation gives CAIRGTGGAYGYTF.

This clonotype was picked up many times. This chain uses TRBV3-1 with TRBJ2-1; D could derive from TRBD1 or TRBD2 (5 bases each). V was shortened by 1 base and J by 0 bases, with 13 bases between the two germline ends. This CDR3 has 17 residues. In germline, CDR1 is LGHDT, CDR2 YNNKEL (reference sequence). The CDR3 reads CASSQGGTESSYNEQFF. CDR3 DNA sequence: TGTGCCAGCAGCCAAGGGGGGACCGAGAGCTCCTACAATGAGCAGTTCTTC.

This clonotype was recorded at least ten times. The genes are TRBV7-2 and TRBJ2-1; TRBD2 is a possible D gene (6 bases). Germline assignment: CDR1 SGHTA and CDR2 FQGNSA. V gave up 5 bases and J gave up 4 bases, with 12 bases separating them. The length of the CDR3 is 14 residues. CDR3 residues: CASSAGSVYNEQFF. CDR3 sequence (DNA): TGTGCCAGCAGCGCCGGGAGCGTATACAATGAGCAGTTCTTC.

This clonotype was observed a few times. V usage is TRBV5-4 and J usage is TRBJ2-1; TRBD2 matches at 8 bases. Trimming cost V 5 bases and J 6 bases; bases outside gene matches: 4. Germline loops: CDR1 SGHNT, CDR2 YYREEE (reference sequence). CDR3 length equals 13 residues. This CDR3 is CASRSGTSNEQFF. The CDR3 nucleotides are TGTGCCAGCAGGTCCGGGACTAGCAATGAGCAGTTCTTC.

As concerns this clonotype: One end of the junction does not line up with germline, which may come from a read error. The rearrangement joins TRBV5-4 to TRBJ1-4, with D uncertain. The CDR3 is 14 amino acids. CDR1 and CDR2 (germline): SGHNT, YYREEE (reference sequence). The CDR3 sequence: CANSLSATNEKLFF. The CDR3 bases are TGTGCCAACAGCCTCTCTGCAACTAATGAAAAACTGTTTTTT.

The CDR3 region is CASHLATNEKLFF. CDR3 DNA: TGTGCCAGCCACCTTGCAACTAATGAAAAACTGTTTTTT. The chain employs TRBV2 and TRBJ1-4, with D unresolved. The CDR3 extends over 13 amino acids. Trimming stripped 8 bases from V and 0 bases from J, with 7 bases between. Germline V gene lookup returns CDR1 SNHLY and CDR2 FYNNEI.

This clonotype occurred a few times. The V gene is TRBV2, the J gene TRBJ2-4, with D maybe TRBD1 (7 bases). Germline CDR1 SNHLY, CDR2 FYNNEI. V lost 4 bases and J 0 bases, leaving 16 bases between the germline ends. The CDR3 consists of 17 residues. The CDR3, as DNA: TGTGCCAGCAGTGCCTTGGAGGGGGCTGGAGCCAAAAACATTCAGTACTTC. Protein sequence: CASSALEGAGAKNIQYF.

The V call is TRBV6-1, the J call TRBJ1-5; D is unresolved. This CDR3 region has 13 residues. With 0 bases removed from V and 6 bases from J, the gap between germline ends came to 6 bases. The germline V gene encodes CDR1 MNHNS and CDR2 SASEGT. This CDR3 is CASSEAERQPQHF. The CDR3 region has the DNA TGTGCCAGCAGTGAAGCGGAACGTCAGCCCCAGCATTTT.

This sequence joins TRBV2 and TRBJ1-5, with a weak D call TRBD1 (6 bases). Germline V gene sequence: CDR1 SNHLY, CDR2 FYNNEI. Trimming took 6 bases from V and 7 from J, leaving 13 bases between them. The CDR3 has 13 amino acids. The CDR3 spells CASSGGGPQPQHF. The CDR3 DNA reads TGTGCCAGCAGCGGTGGGGGGCCCCAGCCCCAGCATTTT.

This clonotype was observed a handful of times. The genes are TRBV20-1 and TRBJ2-1; D may be TRBD1 (6 bases). The CDR3 extends over 14 amino acids. The germline CDR1 and CDR2 sequences are DFQATT and SNEGSKA (reference sequence). Between the trimmed V and J ends, which lost 6 bases and 9 bases, there was a span of 21 bases. As DNA, the CDR3 is TGCAGTGCCCCGGACAGACTTATGAGGCGTGAGCAGTTCTTC. Protein product: CSAPDRLMRREQFF.

V is TRBV12-3 or TRBV12-4 and J is TRBJ1-1; D is possibly TRBD1 (5 bases). Deletions cut 3 bases from V and 5 bases from J, with 7 bases between. There are 12 residues in the CDR3. CDR3 loop: CASSLPGTEAFF. For the CDR3, the DNA is TGTGCCAGCAGTTTGCCAGGGACTGAAGCTTTCTTT.

The chain employs TRBV12-3 or TRBV12-4 and TRBJ2-7; D remains ambiguous. V shed 1 base and J shed 2 bases, with 15 bases lying between them. The CDR3 is made up of 16 amino acids. CDR3 in amino acids: CASSLGHPSQAYEQYF. DNA of the CDR3: TGTGCCAGCAGTTTAGGGCATCCCTCCCAAGCCTACGAGCAGTACTTC.

This clonotype has more than one count but fewer than ten. J is TRBJ1-6 and V is TRBV12-3 or TRBV12-4; D is ambiguous. The CDR3 loop spans 14 amino acids. Trimming removed 5 bases from V and 10 bases from J, with 15 bases in between. DNA of the CDR3: TGTGCCAGCAGTGAACAAGTTAACAAGTCACCCCTCCACTTT. Translating it yields CASSEQVNKSPLHF.

The chain is built from TRBV4-1 and TRBJ2-3; 11 bases agree with TRBD2. V was clipped by 0 bases and J by 5 bases; unmatched bases: 1. The V gene's germline CDR1 is MGHRA and CDR2 YSYEKL. This CDR3 spans 15 amino acids. The CDR3 sequence: CASSQDTSGRDTQYF. The DNA of the CDR3 is TGCGCCAGCAGCCAAGACACTAGCGGGAGAGATACGCAGTATTTT.